Described below is a single T cell receptor beta chain sequence and its context. The entry originates in a study of blood T cell repertoires in COVID-19. Study details: There were acute and convalescent COVID-19 samples, and they came from the United States, Italy and Spain. In each case, the material was cDNA or gDNA derived from T cells, B-cell-depleted T cells, or PBMCs.

V lost 7 bases and J 2 bases, leaving 16 bases between the germline ends. Germline-derived CDR1 and CDR2 are SGHNT and YYREEE (reference sequence). This CDR3 region has 15 residues. Assay used: immunoSEQ multiplex PCR; TCRdb lists only in-frame clones, some missing. Here the sample spans 100,000 or so clones, about 85% being singletons. The receptor's source is a woman in her 70s with active or convalescent COVID-19. The rearrangement joins TRBV5-4 to TRBJ2-1; tentatively, D is TRBD2 (5 bases). Sequenced input: peripheral blood. The CDR3, as DNA: TGTGCCAGCGAATCAGGAGGCGGAACCTACAATGAGCAGTTCTTC. Its protein is CASESGGGTYNEQFF.